The clone carrying this TCR beta chain was seen at least ten times. This record comes from a study of T-cell reconstitution after alpha-beta-depleted transplantation in children. Unique molecular identifiers were incorporated into the prepared TCRbeta library. TCRdb recomputed calls from the PCR reads with MiXCR, one row per CDR3 protein. The sample includes 250,000 to 300,000 distinct CDR3 sequences, 9.5% to 13% of them seen just once. Germline assignment: CDR1 SGHRS and CDR2 YFSETQ. Trimming took off 3 bases at V and 0 bases at J, with 14 bases between the two ends. The CDR3 contains 16 residues. The chain carries TRBV5-1 and TRBJ2-3; weak D call: TRBD2 (5 bases). The specimen was peripheral blood, collected 180 days after TCRalphabeta/CD19-depleted stem cell transplant. This clonotype was obtained from a male patient aged 2-15 years who had a stem cell transplant for chronic granulomatous disease, so the T cells may come from the graft donor. CDR3 sequence reads: CASSSRRSSSTDTQYF. The CDR3 region has the DNA TGCGCCAGCAGCTCAAGGAGGTCCTCTAGCACAGATACGCAGTATTTT.